Listed below are T cell receptor beta chains from one sample, sequenced in a study of graft-versus-host responses after intestinal transplantation. The data were produced by immunoSEQ multiplex PCR, yet TCRdb's version contains in-frame clones alone and is incomplete. The profile covers under 90,000 clones, with under 95% appearing a single time and 0.3% to 0.35% taken by the ten largest. These receptors are not linked to any known antigen. Here the sequenced sample was unstimulated CD4+ T cells sorted from spleen or lymph node cells, taken before transplant. Every receptor here comes from a human donor who was the organ donor for an intestinal transplant. Each CDR3 is given with its conserved first and last residue. A D gene is named only where the DNA matches it firmly. Where a row states a size, it is once, few, many or the class of an expanded clone; other rows omit it.

J gene,V gene,clone size,D gene,CDR3 protein,CDR3 DNA
TRBJ2-5,TRBV5-8,NA,NA,CASSSRAETQYF,TGTGCCAGCAGCTCGCGGGCAGAGACCCAGTACTTC
TRBJ1-2,TRBV19,NA,NA,CASSLYPPGQIYNYGYTF,TGTGCCAGTAGTCTTTACCCACCCGGACAGATCTATAACTATGGCTACACCTTC
TRBJ2-2,TRBV11-3,few,NA,CASSLAWGPLKTGELFF,TGTGCCAGCAGCTTAGCCTGGGGGCCCCTGAAAACCGGGGAGCTGTTTTTT
TRBJ1-5,TRBV28,NA,NA,CASSSLLNQPQHF,TGTGCCAGCAGTTCTCTTCTGAATCAGCCCCAGCATTTT
TRBJ2-7,TRBV28,NA,NA,CASSSGRREQYF,TGTGCCAGCAGTTCAGGGAGGCGCGAGCAGTACTTC
TRBJ1-1,TRBV5-1,NA,NA,CASSLLGTPNTEAFF,TGCGCCAGCAGCTTGCTCGGGACACCGAACACTGAAGCTTTCTTT
TRBJ1-1,TRBV5-1,NA,NA,CASTFTGMNTEAFF,TGCGCCAGCACCTTCACAGGGATGAACACTGAAGCTTTCTTT
TRBJ1-1,TRBV19,NA,TRBD1,CASSSRTGVDTEAFF,TGTGCCAGTAGTAGTCGGACAGGGGTCGACACTGAAGCTTTCTTT
TRBJ1-1,TRBV30,few,NA,CAWSLEWNTEAFF,TGTGCCTGGAGTTTAGAGTGGAACACTGAAGCTTTCTTT
TRBJ1-3,TRBV29-1,NA,TRBD1,CSVRRTGGTGNTIYF,TGCAGCGTCCGCCGGACAGGGGGCACCGGAAACACCATATATTTT
TRBJ2-7,TRBV28,NA,NA,CASSFSYEQYF,TGTGCCAGCAGCTTCTCCTACGAGCAGTACTTC
TRBJ2-2,TRBV11-2,NA,TRBD2,CASSFQRGGRSSYTGELFF,TGTGCCAGCAGCTTTCAGCGGGGGGGACGTAGTAGTTACACCGGGGAGCTGTTTTTT
TRBJ2-1,TRBV14,once,NA,CASSAAGYNEQFF,TGTGCCAGCAGCGCAGCGGGTTACAATGAGCAGTTCTTC
TRBJ2-2,TRBV7-3,NA,NA,CASSLRGGTDTGELFF,TGTGCCAGCAGCTTAAGAGGGGGAACCGACACCGGGGAGCTGTTTTTT
TRBJ1-5,TRBV5-5,NA,NA,CASSPDSAGPNQPQHF,TGTGCCAGCAGCCCGGACAGCGCCGGACCTAATCAGCCCCAGCATTTT
TRBJ2-7,TRBV19,NA,TRBD1,CASSAGTGGSYEQYF,TGTGCCAGTAGTGCCGGGACAGGGGGCTCCTACGAGCAGTACTTC
TRBJ2-5,TRBV7-2,NA,NA,CASSLISGTQYF,TGTGCCAGCAGCTTAATCTCCGGGACCCAGTACTTC
TRBJ2-3,TRBV11-2,NA,TRBD2,CASSKTSGGAGTQYF,TGTGCCAGCAGCAAAACTAGCGGGGGGGCGGGAACGCAGTATTTT
TRBJ1-1,TRBV7-9,NA,NA,CASSPGPNTEAFF,TGTGCCAGCAGCCCTGGCCCGAACACTGAAGCTTTCTTT
TRBJ1-1,TRBV29-1,NA,NA,CSVAIQDTEAFF,TGCAGCGTCGCGATTCAGGACACTGAAGCTTTCTTT
TRBJ2-7,TRBV19,NA,NA,CASSNGLGGPAYEQYF,TGTGCCAGTAGCAACGGCTTGGGGGGTCCCGCGTACGAGCAGTACTTC
TRBJ2-5,TRBV20-1,NA,NA,CSVLLRETQYF,TGCAGTGTTTTGCTTCGGGAGACCCAGTACTTC
TRBJ1-2,TRBV10-3,NA,TRBD1,CAISHQPGQGLNYGYTF,TGTGCCATCAGCCACCAACCCGGACAGGGATTGAACTATGGCTACACCTTC
TRBJ2-7,TRBV10-2,NA,NA,CASSPNSRGGGEQYF,TGCGCCAGCAGTCCAAACTCCCGGGGAGGAGGAGAGCAGTACTTC
TRBJ2-5,TRBV19,NA,TRBD1,CASSKVPGQGSPKETQYF,TGTGCCAGTAGTAAGGTACCGGGACAGGGGAGTCCGAAAGAGACCCAGTACTTC
TRBJ2-1,TRBV5-4,NA,NA,CASSPVSFYGGVEEQFF,TGTGCCAGCAGCCCGGTGAGTTTTTACGGGGGAGTAGAGGAGCAGTTCTTC
TRBJ1-5,TRBV19,NA,TRBD1,CASSIPGTGYPQPQHF,TGTGCCAGTAGTATCCCCGGGACAGGGTACCCTCAACCCCAGCATTTT
TRBJ2-1,TRBV4-2,NA,TRBD2,CASSHPSLAGEQFF,TGTGCCAGCAGCCACCCCTCACTAGCGGGTGAGCAGTTCTTC
TRBJ2-6,TRBV18,NA,TRBD1,CASFQGAGANVLTF,TGTGCCAGCTTTCAGGGGGCCGGGGCCAACGTCCTGACTTTC
TRBJ2-3,TRBV10-3,NA,TRBD2,CAISVGLAGPSSTDTQYF,TGTGCCATCAGTGTAGGACTAGCGGGGCCCTCTAGCACAGATACGCAGTATTTT
TRBJ2-5,TRBV7-9,NA,TRBD2,CASSPRGWLAGGSETQYF,TGTGCCAGCAGCCCCCGGGGTTGGCTAGCGGGAGGTTCAGAGACCCAGTACTTC
TRBJ1-4,TRBV2,once,NA,CASSEGQYREKLFF,TGTGCCAGCAGTGAAGGGCAATATCGTGAAAAACTGTTTTTT
TRBJ2-7,TRBV18,NA,NA,CASSPHSYEQYF,TGTGCCAGCTCACCCCACTCCTACGAGCAGTACTTC
TRBJ2-7,TRBV10-1,few,NA,CASSETNYEQYF,TGCGCCAGCAGTGAGACAAACTACGAGCAGTACTTC
TRBJ2-3,TRBV5-5,NA,NA,CASSLVAISTDTQYF,TGTGCCAGCAGCTTGGTGGCAATCAGCACAGATACGCAGTATTTT
TRBJ2-5,TRBV28,NA,TRBD1,CASSGGQEETQYF,TGTGCCAGCAGTGGCGGACAGGAAGAGACCCAGTACTTC
TRBJ1-2,TRBV29-1,NA,NA,CSVVWETYYGYTF,TGCAGCGTTGTATGGGAGACCTACTATGGCTACACCTTC
TRBJ1-2,TRBV6-5,few,TRBD1,CASSYGTANYGYTF,TGTGCCAGCAGTTACGGGACAGCTAACTATGGCTACACCTTC
TRBJ1-5,TRBV28,NA,NA,CASSLKVATQPQHF,TGTGCCAGCAGTTTAAAAGTGGCCACCCAGCCCCAGCATTTT
TRBJ1-6,TRBV6-5,NA,NA,CASRHTSGEESPLHF,TGTGCCAGCAGACACACCTCAGGGGAAGAATCACCCCTCCACTTT
TRBJ2-3,TRBV2,once,NA,CASSVERRYTDTQYF,TGTGCCAGCAGTGTTGAGCGGCGATACACAGATACGCAGTATTTT
TRBJ2-5,TRBV5-1,NA,TRBD1,CASSEHRGRETQYF,TGCGCCAGCAGCGAGCACAGGGGTCGGGAGACCCAGTACTTC
TRBJ1-3,TRBV11-2,NA,NA,CASSRGPIRGGNTIYF,TGTGCCAGCAGCCGAGGACCCATTCGGGGTGGAAACACCATATATTTT
TRBJ2-4,TRBV14,few,NA,CASGQGSIQYF,TGTGCCAGCGGGCAGGGAAGCATTCAGTACTTC
TRBJ2-3,TRBV10-3,NA,TRBD1,CAISAGTGGFTDTQYF,TGTGCCATCAGTGCCGGGACAGGGGGCTTCACAGATACGCAGTATTTT
TRBJ1-6,TRBV5-4,NA,TRBD1,CASSLDVGQANSPLHF,TGTGCCAGCAGCTTGGATGTTGGACAGGCTAATTCACCCCTCCACTTT
TRBJ2-7,TRBV7-7,NA,NA,CASSFTLKGEGDSYEQYF,TGTGCCAGCAGCTTTACCCTAAAGGGAGAGGGGGATTCCTACGAGCAGTACTTC
TRBJ1-5,TRBV5-3,NA,NA,CARSGGGRVLSNQPQHF,TGTGCCAGAAGCGGGGGGGGAAGGGTACTTAGCAATCAGCCCCAGCATTTT
TRBJ1-1,TRBV10-3,NA,TRBD1,CATRTGFEAFF,TGTGCCACCCGGACAGGGTTCGAAGCTTTCTTT